The clone carrying this TCR beta chain has only a few counts. Its matching antigen is unknown. Constant-segment primers and 5'RACE yielded cDNA libraries for TCR alpha and TCR beta, each carrying sample barcodes and UMIs. TCRdb re-analysed the 5' RACE reads in MiXCR, keeping a single row per CDR3 protein. The sample has about 33,000 distinct CDR3 sequences; 20% to 25% are singletons. V lost 7 bases, J lost 0 bases, and 16 bases lay in between. The V gene's germline CDR1 is SGHNT and CDR2 YYREEE (reference sequence). The CDR3 is 15 residues long. The entry originates in a study of T-cell memory formation after mild COVID-19. Whole-study findings and limits: The finding that pre-infection memory included some responding clones suggested that cross-reactive memory joined. Among contracting clones, CD4+ were mainly CM/EM and CD8+ enriched in EMRA. Nothing showed for sure that second-wave clones peaking on day 37 were SARS-CoV-2 specific.

The genes are TRBV5-4 and TRBJ1-1, with D perhaps TRBD1 (5 bases). The specimen sequenced was PBMCs or a T cell subset sorted from them (not recorded which). The clonotype was recovered from an adult who had mild COVID-19 (a few samples of this study predate the infection). Cell type and time point are not known. The CDR3 loop is CASGDWISMNTEAFF. The CDR3 bases are TGTGCCAGCGGGGACTGGATTTCCATGAACACTGAAGCTTTCTTT. The variable domain in full, completed from reference TRBV5-4 and TRBJ1-1, reads ETGVTQSPTHLIKTRGQQVTLRCSSQSGHNTVSWYQQALGQGPQFIFQYYREEENGRGNFPPRFSGLQFPNYSSELNVNALELDDSALYLCASGDWISMNTEAFFGQGTRLTVV.